What follows are 2 T cell receptor beta chains derived from one specimen sequenced in a study of T-cell reconstitution after alpha-beta-depleted transplantation in children. Preparation of the TCRbeta library involved a method that used unique molecular identifiers. TCRdb reprocessed the PCR reads via MiXCR and lists one record per CDR3 protein. Here the sample spans 500,000 to 600,000 distinct CDR3 sequences, around 16% being singletons. Sequencing was performed on PBMCs from the stem cell graft donor, taken from the stem cell graft. These receptor sequences come from a human donor who donated a stem cell graft to a child with acute lymphoblastic leukemia.

Worth noting for this clonotype: One junction end disagrees with the germline gene, perhaps due to a read error. This chain links TRBV3-1 with TRBJ2-7; D not resolved. This CDR3 contains 14 residues. Germline loops: CDR1 LGHDT, CDR2 YNNKEL (reference sequence). The DNA of the CDR3 is TGTACCAGCAGCCAAGATATTCAGAGGCACGAGCAGTACTTC. It is translated as CTSSQDIQRHEQYF.

The chain couples TRBV27 to TRBJ2-7; possibly TRBD2 for D (7 bases). Germline V gives CDR1 MNHEY, CDR2 SMNVEV (reference sequence). V was pared by 6 bases and J by 6 bases, with 24 bases between. The CDR3 is 16 amino acids. CDR3: CASSRVGAPRGGEQYF. As DNA, the CDR3 is TGTGCCAGCAGCCGGGTGGGGGCCCCTAGGGGGGGCGAGCAGTACTTC.